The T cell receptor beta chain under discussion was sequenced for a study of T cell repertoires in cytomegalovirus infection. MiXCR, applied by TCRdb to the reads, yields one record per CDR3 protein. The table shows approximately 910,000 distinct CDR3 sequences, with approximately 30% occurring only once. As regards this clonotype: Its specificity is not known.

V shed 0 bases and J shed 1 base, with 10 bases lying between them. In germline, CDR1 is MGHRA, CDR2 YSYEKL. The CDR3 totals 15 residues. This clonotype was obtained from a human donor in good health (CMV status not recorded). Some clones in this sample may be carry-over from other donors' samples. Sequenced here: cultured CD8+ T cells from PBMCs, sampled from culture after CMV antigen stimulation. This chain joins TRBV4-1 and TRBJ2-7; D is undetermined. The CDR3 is CASSQDRWRSYEQYF. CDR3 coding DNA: TGCGCCAGCAGCCAAGATCGGTGGAGATCCTACGAGCAGTACTTC.